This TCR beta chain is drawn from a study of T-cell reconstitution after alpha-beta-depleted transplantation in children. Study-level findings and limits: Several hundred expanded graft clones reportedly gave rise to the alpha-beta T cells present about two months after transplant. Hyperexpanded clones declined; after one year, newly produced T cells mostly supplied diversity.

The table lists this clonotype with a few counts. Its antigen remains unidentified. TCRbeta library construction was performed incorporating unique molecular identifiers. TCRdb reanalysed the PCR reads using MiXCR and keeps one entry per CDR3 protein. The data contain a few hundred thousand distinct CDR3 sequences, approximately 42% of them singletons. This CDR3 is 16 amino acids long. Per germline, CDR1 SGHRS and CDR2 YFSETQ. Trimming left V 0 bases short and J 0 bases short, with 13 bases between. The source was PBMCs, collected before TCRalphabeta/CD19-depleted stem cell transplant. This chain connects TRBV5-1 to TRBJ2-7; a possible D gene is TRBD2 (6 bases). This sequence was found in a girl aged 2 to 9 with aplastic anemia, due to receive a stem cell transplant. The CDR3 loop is CASSLVSRELSYEQYF. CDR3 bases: TGCGCCAGCAGCTTGGTGAGCCGGGAGCTCTCCTACGAGCAGTACTTC.